Each of the 8 T cell receptor beta chains below was sequenced from the same sample in a study of blood T cell repertoires in COVID-19. Repertoires were generated with immunoSEQ multiplex PCR, while TCRdb's copy carries only in-frame clones and drops some. Of 190,000 or so clones in the sample, around nine tenths are singletons; the top ten hold roughly 0.9%. The sample consisted of peripheral blood. These receptors were obtained from a woman between 18 and 30 years old who had recovered from COVID-19.

This chain links TRBV12-3 or TRBV12-4 with TRBJ1-4, with D tentatively TRBD1 (5 bases). The CDR3 sequence is 13 residues long. Trimming shortened V by 4 bases and J by 8 bases, and 11 bases separated the two germline ends. The CDR3 bases are TGTGCCAGCAGTTCAGGGTTAGGCGAAAAACTGTTTTTT. Protein product: CASSSGLGEKLFF.

The V call is TRBV7-2, the J call TRBJ2-5, with 10 bases aligning to TRBD2. This CDR3 has 17 amino acids. J was trimmed by 2 bases and V by 4 bases; bases with no gene match: 10. Germline CDR1 reads SGHTA; CDR2 reads FQGNSA. In nucleotides, the CDR3 is TGTGCCAGCAGCTCGGACTGGACTAGCGGAGTTCAAGAGACCCAGTACTTC. Protein: CASSSDWTSGVQETQYF.

The chain couples TRBV18 to TRBJ2-1; 9 positions agree with TRBD2. The V gene's germline CDR1 is KGHSH and CDR2 LQKENI. The CDR3 has 17 residues. V shed 0 bases and J 4 bases; nucleotides not matched to a gene: 7. The CDR3 reads CASSPPGSGGMYNEQFF. In nucleotides, the CDR3 is TGTGCCAGCTCACCACCGGGTAGCGGGGGAATGTACAATGAGCAGTTCTTC.

The rearrangement joins TRBV5-1 to TRBJ2-3, with D tentatively TRBD2 (6 bases). Deletions cut 3 bases from V and 8 bases from J, with 16 bases between. CDR3 length equals 14 residues. Looked up from germline, CDR1 is SGHRS and CDR2 is YFSETQ. The DNA of the CDR3 is TGCGCCAGCAGCTCGGACGGGGGAGATTCTACGCAGTATTTT. Protein sequence: CASSSDGGDSTQYF.

The genes are TRBV6-5 and TRBJ1-6, with D possibly TRBD1 on 5 matching bases. The CDR3 runs 15 residues. Deletions cut 0 bases from V and 9 bases from J, with 12 bases between. Germline assignment: CDR1 MNHEY and CDR2 SVGAGI. CDR3: CASSYSGGLGSPLHF. The DNA of the CDR3 is TGTGCCAGCAGTTACTCGGGGGGGTTGGGTTCACCCCTCCACTTT.

This clone has only one observation. V gene TRBV30 combines with J gene TRBJ1-1; the D gene is possibly TRBD1 (6 bases). Trimming stripped 0 bases from V and 5 bases from J, with 13 bases between. Germline assignment: CDR1 GTSNPN and CDR2 SVGIG (reference sequence). This CDR3 has 14 residues. CDR3 sequence: CAWSVSQGRTEAFF. CDR3 nucleotide sequence: TGTGCCTGGAGTGTAAGCCAGGGGCGGACTGAAGCTTTCTTT.

The rearrangement uses TRBV20-1 and TRBJ2-5; D is possibly TRBD2 (6 bases). Germline V gives CDR1 DFQATT, CDR2 SNEGSKA (reference sequence). Trimming removed 3 bases at V and 0 bases at J, with 14 bases between. This CDR3 is built from 15 residues. This CDR3 is CSASGASEDQETQYF. CDR3 coding DNA: TGCAGTGCTAGTGGGGCTAGCGAGGACCAAGAGACCCAGTACTTC.

There are many counts of this clone. The genes are TRBV7-9 and TRBJ2-3; D is perhaps TRBD1 (6 bases). With 5 bases removed from V and 0 bases from J, the gap between germline ends came to 12 bases. The CDR3 consists of 15 residues. The germline gives CDR1 SEHNR, CDR2 FQNEAQ (reference sequence). The CDR3 sequence is CASSSHRASTDTQYF. CDR3 in DNA: TGTGCCAGCAGCAGCCACAGGGCCAGCACAGATACGCAGTATTTT.